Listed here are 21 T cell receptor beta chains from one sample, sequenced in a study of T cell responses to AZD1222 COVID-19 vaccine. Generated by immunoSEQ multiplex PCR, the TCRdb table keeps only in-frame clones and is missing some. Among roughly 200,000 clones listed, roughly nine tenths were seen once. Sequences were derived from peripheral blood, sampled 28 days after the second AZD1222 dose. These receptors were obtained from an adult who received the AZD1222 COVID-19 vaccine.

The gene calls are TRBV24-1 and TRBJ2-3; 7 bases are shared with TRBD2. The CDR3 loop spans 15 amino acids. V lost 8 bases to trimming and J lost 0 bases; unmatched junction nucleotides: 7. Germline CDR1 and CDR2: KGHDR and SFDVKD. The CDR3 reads CATKRSGKSTDTQYF. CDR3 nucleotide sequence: TGTGCCACCAAACGCAGCGGGAAGAGCACAGATACGCAGTATTTT.

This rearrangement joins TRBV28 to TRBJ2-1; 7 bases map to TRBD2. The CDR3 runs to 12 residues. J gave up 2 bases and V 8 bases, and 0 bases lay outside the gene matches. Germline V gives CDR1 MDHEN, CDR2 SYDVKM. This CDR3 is CASGGAYNEQFF. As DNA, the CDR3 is TGTGCCAGCGGGGGGGCCTACAATGAGCAGTTCTTC. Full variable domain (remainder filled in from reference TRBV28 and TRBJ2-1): DVKVTQSSRYLVKRTGEKVFLECVQDMDHENMFWYRQDPGLGLRLIYFSYDVKMKEKGDIPEGYSVSREKKERFSLILESASTNQTSMYLCASGGAYNEQFFGPGTRLTVL.

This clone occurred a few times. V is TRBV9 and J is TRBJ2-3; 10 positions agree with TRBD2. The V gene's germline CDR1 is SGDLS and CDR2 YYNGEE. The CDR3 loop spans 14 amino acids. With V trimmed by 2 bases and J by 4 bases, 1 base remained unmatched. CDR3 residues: CASSVSGRADTQYF. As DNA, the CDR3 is TGTGCCAGCAGCGTCAGCGGGAGGGCAGATACGCAGTATTTT.

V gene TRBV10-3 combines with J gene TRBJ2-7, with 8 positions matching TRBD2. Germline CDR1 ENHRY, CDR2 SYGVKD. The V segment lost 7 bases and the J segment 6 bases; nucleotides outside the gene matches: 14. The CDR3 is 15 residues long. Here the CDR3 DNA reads TGTGCCATCACCCCCTTGCCGGCTCGGGAGGGCGAGCAGTACTTC. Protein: CAITPLPAREGEQYF.

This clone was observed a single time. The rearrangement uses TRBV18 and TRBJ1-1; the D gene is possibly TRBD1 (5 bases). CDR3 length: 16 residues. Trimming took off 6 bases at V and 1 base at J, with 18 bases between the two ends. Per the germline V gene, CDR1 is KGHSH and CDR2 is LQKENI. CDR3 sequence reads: CASSAASPGKNTEAFF. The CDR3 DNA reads TGTGCCAGCTCCGCCGCTTCCCCAGGGAAGAACACTGAAGCTTTCTTT.

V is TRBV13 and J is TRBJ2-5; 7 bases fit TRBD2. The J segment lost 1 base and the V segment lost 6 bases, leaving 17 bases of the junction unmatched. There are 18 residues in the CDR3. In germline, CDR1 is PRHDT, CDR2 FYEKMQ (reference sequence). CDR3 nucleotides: TGTGCCAGCAGTCGAATTCGGGGTAGCGGGCGGGGCCAAGAGACCCAGTACTTC. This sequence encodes CASSRIRGSGRGQETQYF.

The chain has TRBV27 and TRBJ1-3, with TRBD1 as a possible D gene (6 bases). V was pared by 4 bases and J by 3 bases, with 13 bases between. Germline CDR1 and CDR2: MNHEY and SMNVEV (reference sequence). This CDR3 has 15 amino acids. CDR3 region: CASSSGTLSGNTIYF. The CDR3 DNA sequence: TGTGCCAGCAGTTCTGGGACATTAAGTGGAAACACCATATATTTT.

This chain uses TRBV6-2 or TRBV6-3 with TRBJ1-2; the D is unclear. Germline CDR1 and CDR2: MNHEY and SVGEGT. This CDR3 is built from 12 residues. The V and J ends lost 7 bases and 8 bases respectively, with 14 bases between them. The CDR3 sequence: CASTPFGRGYTF. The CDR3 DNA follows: TGTGCCAGCACCCCGTTTGGGAGAGGCTACACCTTC.

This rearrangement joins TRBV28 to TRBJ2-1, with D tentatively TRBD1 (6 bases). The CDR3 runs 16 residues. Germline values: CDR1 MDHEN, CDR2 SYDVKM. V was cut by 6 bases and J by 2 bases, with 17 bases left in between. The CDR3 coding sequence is TGTGCCAGCAGGCGAAAACAGGGCTCTGCCTACAATGAGCAGTTCTTC. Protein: CASRRKQGSAYNEQFF.

The CDR3, as DNA: TGCGCCAGCAGCTTTTATGACACCCGCACCAATGAGCAGTTCTTC. Translated: CASSFYDTRTNEQFF. The chain has TRBV5-1 and TRBJ2-1; D ambiguous. The CDR3 extends over 15 amino acids. Germline assignment: CDR1 SGHRS and CDR2 YFSETQ. V dropped 2 bases and J dropped 6 bases, with 15 bases sitting between them.

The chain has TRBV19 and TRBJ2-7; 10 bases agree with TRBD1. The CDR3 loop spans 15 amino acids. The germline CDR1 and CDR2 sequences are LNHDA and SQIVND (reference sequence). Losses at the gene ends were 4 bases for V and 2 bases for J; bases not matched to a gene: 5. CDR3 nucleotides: TGTGCCAGTAGTAACCGGGACAGGGGAGCCTACGAGCAGTACTTC. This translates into CASSNRDRGAYEQYF. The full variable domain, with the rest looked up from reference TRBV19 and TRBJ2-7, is DGGITQSPKYLFRKEGQNVTLSCEQNLNHDAMYWYRQDPGQGLRLIYYSQIVNDFQKGDIAEGYSVSREKKESFPLTVTSAQKNPTAFYLCASSNRDRGAYEQYFGPGTRLTVT.

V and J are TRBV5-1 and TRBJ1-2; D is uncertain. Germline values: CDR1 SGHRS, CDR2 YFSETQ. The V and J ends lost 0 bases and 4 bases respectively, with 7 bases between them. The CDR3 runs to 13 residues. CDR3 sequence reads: CASSLDGGYGYTF. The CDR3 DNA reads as TGCGCCAGCAGCTTGGATGGCGGCTATGGCTACACCTTC.

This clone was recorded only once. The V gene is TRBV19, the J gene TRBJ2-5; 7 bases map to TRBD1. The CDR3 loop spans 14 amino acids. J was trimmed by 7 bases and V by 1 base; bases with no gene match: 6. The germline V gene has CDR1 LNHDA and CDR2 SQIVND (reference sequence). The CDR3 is CASSIGRGSLTQYF. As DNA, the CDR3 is TGTGCCAGTAGTATAGGCAGGGGGAGTTTGACCCAGTACTTC.

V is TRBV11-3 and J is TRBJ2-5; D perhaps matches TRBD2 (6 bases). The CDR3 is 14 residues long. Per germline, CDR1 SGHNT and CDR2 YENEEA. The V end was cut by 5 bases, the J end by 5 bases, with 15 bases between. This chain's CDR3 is CASSISRGSETQYF. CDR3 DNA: TGTGCCAGCAGCATCTCCCGGGGGAGTGAGACCCAGTACTTC.

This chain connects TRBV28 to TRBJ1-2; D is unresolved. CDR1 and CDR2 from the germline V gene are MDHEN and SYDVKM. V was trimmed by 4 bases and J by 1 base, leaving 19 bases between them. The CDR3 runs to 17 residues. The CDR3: CASSSLPRGIVNYGYTF. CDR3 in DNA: TGTGCCAGCAGTTCCCTCCCGCGAGGGATCGTTAACTATGGCTACACCTTC.

Here the CDR3 reads CASSPESPFVTGTGTGNTIYF. The CDR3 DNA reads as TGTGCCAGCAGCCCTGAATCGCCGTTCGTCACCGGGACAGGGACAGGAAACACCATATATTTT. V and J are TRBV3-1 (or the pseudogene TRBV3-2) and TRBJ1-3; 9 bases are a match to TRBD1. Unmatched junction bases numbered 23, after V lost 4 bases and J lost 4 bases. This CDR3 has 21 residues. Germline V gives CDR1 LGHDT, CDR2 YNNKEL (reference sequence).

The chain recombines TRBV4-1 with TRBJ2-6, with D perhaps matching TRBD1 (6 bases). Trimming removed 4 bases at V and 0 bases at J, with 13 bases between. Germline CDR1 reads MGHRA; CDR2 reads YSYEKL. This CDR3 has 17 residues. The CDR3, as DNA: TGCGCCAGCAGCCCCCGACAGGCGAACTCTGGGGCCAACGTCCTGACTTTC. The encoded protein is CASSPRQANSGANVLTF.

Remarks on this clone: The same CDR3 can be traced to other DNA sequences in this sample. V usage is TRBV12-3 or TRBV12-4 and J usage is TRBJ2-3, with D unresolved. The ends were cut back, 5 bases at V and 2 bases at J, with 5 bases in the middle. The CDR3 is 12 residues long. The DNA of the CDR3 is TGTGCCAGCAGTAAGGACACAGATACGCAGTATTTT. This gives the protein CASSKDTDTQYF.

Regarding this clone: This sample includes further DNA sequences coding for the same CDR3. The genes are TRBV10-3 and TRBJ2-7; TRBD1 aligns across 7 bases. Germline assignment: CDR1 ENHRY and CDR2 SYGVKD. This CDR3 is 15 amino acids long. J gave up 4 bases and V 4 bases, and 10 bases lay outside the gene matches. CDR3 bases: TGTGCCATCAGTGGAATAGACAGGGAACAGTACGAGCAGTACTTC. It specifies CAISGIDREQYEQYF.

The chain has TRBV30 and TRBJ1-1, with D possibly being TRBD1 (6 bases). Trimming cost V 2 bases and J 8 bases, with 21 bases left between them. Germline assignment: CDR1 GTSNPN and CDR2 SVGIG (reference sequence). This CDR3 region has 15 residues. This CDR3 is CAWSPSRDIRFEAFF. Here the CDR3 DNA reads TGTGCCTGGAGTCCATCTAGGGACATTAGATTCGAAGCTTTCTTT.

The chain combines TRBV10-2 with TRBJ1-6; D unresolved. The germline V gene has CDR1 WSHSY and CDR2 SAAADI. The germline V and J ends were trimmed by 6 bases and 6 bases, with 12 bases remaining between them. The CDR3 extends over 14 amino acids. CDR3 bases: TGCGCCAGCAGGGAATCGGGGTCTAATTCACCCCTCCACTTT. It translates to CASRESGSNSPLHF.